These 32 T cell receptor beta chains were all obtained from the same sample, sequenced in a study of neurological immune-mediated disorders. Time point described: technical triplicate 3. TCRdb reanalysed the 5' RACE reads using MiXCR and keeps one entry per CDR3 protein. The sample yields around 47,000 distinct CDR3 sequences, around a fifth seen once. Sequenced material: PBMCs. The receptors derive from a man aged 60 to 69 with HTLV-1-associated myelopathy (HAM/TSP).

This chain uses TRBV20-1 with TRBJ2-3, with TRBD2 identical over 7 bases. V dropped 6 bases and J dropped 1; count of bases not matched to a gene: 10. Germline lookup yields CDR1 DFQATT and CDR2 SNEGSKA (reference sequence). The CDR3 runs 15 residues. The CDR3 coding sequence is TGCAGTGCCAGATGGGAGGGCCGATGCACAGATACGCAGTATTTT. The encoded protein is CSARWEGRCTDTQYF.

In this sample, this clonotype turned up many times. The chain uses TRBV3-1 and TRBJ2-2; TRBD2 aligns across 9 bases. The CDR3 extends over 16 amino acids. Germline V CDR1 and CDR2: LGHDT, YNNKEL (reference sequence). The V gene end was trimmed by 4 bases and the J gene end by 1 base; junction bases not matched to a gene: 4. CDR3 nucleotide sequence: TGTGCCAGCAGCCCCCCTAGCGGGATGAACACCGGGGAGCTGTTTTTT. Translating gives CASSPPSGMNTGELFF.

This clonotype was counted ten times or more. This chain uses TRBV10-3 with TRBJ1-6, with 9 bases matching TRBD1. In germline, CDR1 is ENHRY, CDR2 SYGVKD. CDR3 length equals 16 residues. V lost 0 bases to trimming and J lost 10 bases; unmatched junction nucleotides: 7. CDR3 sequence reads: CAISESGQGIGSPLHF. The CDR3 region has the DNA TGTGCCATCAGTGAGTCAGGACAGGGGATTGGGTCACCCCTCCACTTT.

The table lists this clonotype with many counts. CDR3 loop: CSARDDSRTNQPQHF. The CDR3 DNA reads TGCAGTGCTAGAGATGATTCTCGGACCAATCAGCCCCAGCATTTT. The chain is built from TRBV20-1 and TRBJ1-5; D gene ambiguous. This CDR3 is built from 15 residues. V was trimmed by 0 bases and J by 3 bases, leaving 12 bases between them. From germline, CDR1 is DFQATT and CDR2 SNEGSKA (reference sequence).

This clonotype was found many times. The chain recombines TRBV5-1 with TRBJ2-2, with TRBD2 matching 8 bases. Germline assignment: CDR1 SGHRS and CDR2 YFSETQ. V gave up 4 bases and J gave up 3 bases; unmatched junction bases: 5. The CDR3 extends over 15 amino acids. Here the CDR3 reads CASSVMRGDTGELFF. The CDR3 nucleotides read TGCGCCAGCAGCGTAATGCGGGGGGACACCGGGGAGCTGTTTTTT.

This clonotype was recorded many times. The rearrangement joins TRBV4-1 to TRBJ2-7; a weak D match, TRBD1 (5 bases). CDR1 is MGHRA, CDR2 YSYEKL, per germline. V lost 4 bases to trimming and J lost 6 bases, with 16 bases between them. The length of the CDR3 is 14 residues. Here the CDR3 DNA reads TGCGCCAGCAGCCCTCAGGCAGGGCTCGGCGAGCAGTACTTC. Its translation: CASSPQAGLGEQYF.

This clonotype has ten or more counts. The chain carries TRBV20-1 and TRBJ2-1; 13 positions match TRBD2. The germline CDR1 and CDR2 sequences are DFQATT and SNEGSKA (reference sequence). The CDR3 is 15 amino acids. V was clipped by 2 bases and J by 4 bases; unmatched bases: 2. CDR3 coding DNA: TGCAGTGCTAGACCGGGACTAGCGGGGTACAATGAGCAGTTCTTC. Translation: CSARPGLAGYNEQFF.

This clonotype has a count of ten or more. The chain recombines TRBV27 with TRBJ2-7; D assignment may be TRBD1 or TRBD2 (6 bases each). Trimming pared 6 bases from V and 8 bases from J, leaving 20 bases between. Germline CDR1 is MNHEY and CDR2 is SMNVEV (reference sequence). This CDR3 is 14 amino acids long. CDR3 amino acids: CASSGTGRIKKQYF. The CDR3 nucleotides are TGTGCCAGCAGCGGAACAGGGAGGATTAAGAAGCAGTACTTC.

This clonotype was detected many times. The V and J genes are TRBV15 and TRBJ1-3, with D unclear. Germline V CDR1 and CDR2: LNHNV, YYDKDF (reference sequence). The ends were cut back, 11 bases at V and 0 bases at J, with 8 bases in the middle. This CDR3 spans 12 amino acids. CDR3 bases: TGTGCCTCATCTTACTCTGGAAACACCATATATTTT. This encodes CASSYSGNTIYF.

The sample holds many counts of this clonotype. The V gene is TRBV5-1, the J gene TRBJ2-1; possible D gene TRBD1, 7 bases. The CDR3 spans 15 residues. CDR1 is SGHRS and CDR2 is YFSETQ in the germline V gene. Trimming left V 0 bases short and J 7 bases short, with 14 bases between. The CDR3 sequence is CASSLVDREVNEQFF. CDR3 nucleotide sequence: TGCGCCAGCAGCTTGGTAGACAGGGAGGTGAATGAGCAGTTCTTC.

There are many counts of this clonotype. The chain is built from TRBV29-1 and TRBJ1-1, with 8 nucleotides matching TRBD1. Per germline, CDR1 SQVTM and CDR2 ANQGSEA. This CDR3 is 13 amino acids long. Trimming cost V 5 bases and J 1 base; bases outside gene matches: 3. CDR3 in DNA: TGCAGCGTTCGGGACAGGCGGAACACTGAAGCTTTCTTT. Amino acid sequence: CSVRDRRNTEAFF.

This clonotype has a count of ten or more. The gene calls are TRBV2 and TRBJ2-1; D might be TRBD1 (6 bases). V lost 3 bases and J 5 bases, leaving 14 bases between the germline ends. CDR3 length: 15 amino acids. In germline, CDR1 is SNHLY, CDR2 FYNNEI. The CDR3 loop reads CASSDGRGQDNEQFF. CDR3 DNA sequence: TGTGCCAGCAGTGACGGCAGGGGTCAGGACAATGAGCAGTTCTTC.

Ten or more counts support this clonotype. This chain connects TRBV20-1 to TRBJ1-2, with D hard to call. This CDR3 has 12 amino acids. Germline CDR1 is DFQATT and CDR2 is SNEGSKA (reference sequence). V dropped 3 bases and J dropped 4 bases, with 9 bases sitting between them. CDR3 nucleotides: TGCAGTGCTAGCCCGCTCGGCTATGGCTACACCTTC. Translating gives CSASPLGYGYTF.

This clonotype is medium-sized in the sample. V gene TRBV29-1 combines with J gene TRBJ1-1; D call uncertain. CDR1 is SQVTM, CDR2 ANQGSEA, per germline. V lost 7 bases, J lost 3 bases, and 15 bases lay in between. This CDR3 spans 13 amino acids. This chain's CDR3 is CSANNIRDTEAFF. The CDR3 coding sequence is TGCAGCGCCAACAATATACGAGACACTGAAGCTTTCTTT.

This clonotype was seen repeatedly, ten times or more. This sequence joins TRBV5-1 and TRBJ2-6, with D perhaps TRBD2 (5 bases). Looked up from germline, CDR1 is SGHRS and CDR2 is YFSETQ. V was shortened by 4 bases and J by 0 bases, with 11 bases between the two germline ends. CDR3 length: 16 residues. The CDR3 protein is CASSPPGSSGANVLTF. For the CDR3, the DNA is TGCGCCAGCAGCCCCCCGGGAAGCTCTGGGGCCAACGTCCTGACTTTC.

This clonotype was observed many times. V usage is TRBV20-1 and J usage is TRBJ1-6, with a weak D call TRBD1 (6 bases). Trimming left V 3 bases short and J 8 bases short, with 11 bases between. The CDR3 length is 13 residues. Germline V gene data show CDR1 as DFQATT and CDR2 as SNEGSKA (reference sequence). CDR3 amino acids: CSASSGGYSPLHF. In DNA, the CDR3 is TGCAGTGCTAGTTCCGGGGGCTATTCACCCCTCCACTTT.

The gene calls are TRBV28 and TRBJ2-4; D is uncertain. CDR1 MDHEN and CDR2 SYDVKM come from the germline V gene. The CDR3 contains 14 residues. Trimming cost V 6 bases and J 2 bases, with 11 bases left between them. The chain's CDR3 is CASSPPKPKNIQYF. The CDR3 DNA reads as TGTGCCAGCAGCCCTCCCAAGCCCAAAAACATTCAGTACTTC. Based on the CDR3 plus reference TRBV28 and TRBJ2-4, the full variable domain is DVKVTQSSRYLVKRTGEKVFLECVQDMDHENMFWYRQDPGLGLRLIYFSYDVKMKEKGDIPEGYSVSREKKERFSLILESASTNQTSMYLCASSPPKPKNIQYFGAGTRLSVL.

This clonotype was observed at least ten times. The V and J genes are TRBV5-1 and TRBJ2-2; tentatively, D is TRBD2 (6 bases). Germline CDR1 and CDR2: SGHRS and YFSETQ. V was trimmed by 5 bases and J by 0 bases, leaving 17 bases between them. The CDR3 extends over 17 amino acids. This CDR3 reads CASSPSAGSANTGELFF. The CDR3 DNA is TGCGCCAGCAGTCCCAGCGCCGGGAGCGCGAACACCGGGGAGCTGTTTTTT.

This clonotype has a count of ten or more. Here the CDR3 reads CSARRWAGHEQFF. The CDR3 region has the DNA TGCAGTGCTAGAAGGTGGGCGGGCCATGAGCAGTTCTTC. This chain uses TRBV20-1 with TRBJ2-1, with D perhaps matching TRBD2 (5 bases). Trimming removed 2 bases at V and 8 bases at J, with 13 bases between. The CDR3 totals 13 residues. Germline V lookup: CDR1 DFQATT, CDR2 SNEGSKA (reference sequence).

This clonotype was observed a single time. The genes are TRBV5-1 and TRBJ2-3, with unresolved D. Between the trimmed V and J ends, which lost 0 bases and 0 bases, there was a span of 11 bases. CDR3 length: 16 amino acids. The V gene's germline CDR1 is SGHRS and CDR2 YFSETQ. In DNA form, the CDR3 reads TGCGCCAGCAGCTTGGCCGGCCCCGCTAGCACAGATACGCAGTATTTT. Encoded protein: CASSLAGPASTDTQYF.

This clonotype was recorded many times. The chain employs TRBV3-1 and TRBJ2-2; D unclear. This CDR3 is built from 16 residues. Per the germline V gene, CDR1 is LGHDT and CDR2 is YNNKEL (reference sequence). V was trimmed by 4 bases and J by 0 bases, leaving 12 bases between them. The CDR3, as DNA: TGTGCCAGCAGCCCTCTGGCGAGCTCGAACACCGGGGAGCTGTTTTTT. This sequence encodes CASSPLASSNTGELFF.

This clonotype occurred many times. This sequence joins TRBV20-1 and TRBJ2-1, with 15 bases matching TRBD2. Looked up from germline, CDR1 is DFQATT and CDR2 is SNEGSKA (reference sequence). This CDR3 is built from 15 residues. Germline trimming cut 0 bases from V and 10 bases from J; bases unmatched to any gene: 4. The CDR3: CSARDPGLAGGEQFF. In nucleotides, the CDR3 is TGCAGTGCTAGAGATCCGGGACTAGCGGGAGGCGAGCAGTTCTTC.

The table lists this clonotype with many counts. This chain joins TRBV4-1 and TRBJ2-5; TRBD1 aligns across 8 bases. Trimming cost V 3 bases and J 2 bases; bases outside gene matches: 11. Germline CDR1 and CDR2: MGHRA and YSYEKL. The CDR3 extends over 17 amino acids. The CDR3 here is CASSHDATNRGQETQYF. As DNA, the CDR3 is TGCGCCAGCAGCCATGACGCCACGAACAGGGGGCAAGAGACCCAGTACTTC.

At least ten counts were recorded for this clonotype. The rearrangement uses TRBV28 and TRBJ2-7, with D perhaps TRBD1 (5 bases). Germline V gene data show CDR1 as MDHEN and CDR2 as SYDVKM. The CDR3 consists of 11 residues. Deletions cut 7 bases from V and 2 bases from J, with 6 bases between. CDR3 DNA: TGTGCCAGCAAAGGGGCCTACGAGCAGTACTTC. Protein: CASKGAYEQYF.

There are many counts of this clonotype. The rearrangement joins TRBV4-1 to TRBJ2-5; D is possibly TRBD1 (6 bases). From germline, CDR1 is MGHRA and CDR2 YSYEKL. The CDR3 extends over 13 amino acids. V lost 4 bases to trimming and J lost 0 bases, with 6 bases between them. The CDR3 sequence is CASSRDNQETQYF. The DNA of the CDR3 is TGCGCCAGCAGCCGGGACAACCAAGAGACCCAGTACTTC.

The chain couples TRBV29-1 to TRBJ2-5; a possible D gene is TRBD2 (5 bases). CDR1 is SQVTM, CDR2 ANQGSEA, per germline. The V end lost 2 bases, the J end lost 5 bases, and 12 bases lay between the germline ends. CDR3 length: 13 amino acids. CDR3: CSVEYGRRETQYF. CDR3 nucleotide sequence: TGCAGCGTTGAATACGGAAGGAGGGAGACCCAGTACTTC.

This clonotype was seen a few times. V is TRBV7-9 and J is TRBJ2-1; tentatively, D is TRBD2 (6 bases). There are 15 residues in the CDR3. The germline V gene encodes CDR1 SEHNR and CDR2 FQNEAQ (reference sequence). The V gene lost 5 bases and the J gene lost 9 bases, with 20 bases spanning the gap. CDR3 region: CASSPGTRGNLEQFF. Here the CDR3 DNA reads TGTGCCAGCAGCCCTGGGACTCGGGGGAACCTTGAGCAGTTCTTC.

CDR3 region: CSVGGRGGYTF. Here the CDR3 DNA reads TGCAGCGTTGGGGGCCGGGGGGGCTACACCTTC. The chain joins TRBV29-1 to TRBJ1-2, with D possibly matching TRBD1 (5 bases). The CDR3 extends over 11 amino acids. The germline V gene has CDR1 SQVTM and CDR2 ANQGSEA. V dropped 4 bases and J dropped 8 bases, with 11 bases sitting between them.

Many counts were recorded for this clonotype. The gene calls are TRBV5-1 and TRBJ2-1, with D possibly being TRBD1 or TRBD2 (5 bases each). The V end was cut by 0 bases, the J end by 8 bases, with 9 bases between. Germline CDR1 reads SGHRS; CDR2 reads YFSETQ. There are 13 residues in the CDR3. CDR3 bases: TGCGCCAGCAGCTTGGTTCGGGACGATGAGCAGTTCTTC. Its protein is CASSLVRDDEQFF.

This clonotype was counted many times. The chain joins TRBV5-6 to TRBJ1-5, with TRBD1 matching 7 bases. The germline V gene has CDR1 SGHDT and CDR2 YYEEEE. This CDR3 has 15 amino acids. V lost 0 bases to trimming and J lost 0 bases; unmatched junction nucleotides: 0. The CDR3 region is CASSLAGGSNQPQHF. The CDR3 bases are TGTGCCAGCAGCTTGGCAGGGGGTAGCAATCAGCCCCAGCATTTT.

This clonotype was counted at least ten times. The V and J genes are TRBV20-1 and TRBJ2-1; 10 nucleotides agree with TRBD2. This CDR3 comprises 13 residues. CDR1 DFQATT and CDR2 SNEGSKA come from the germline V gene (reference sequence). J lost 9 bases, V lost 5 bases, and 7 bases had no gene match. CDR3 DNA: TGCAGTGCTTGGGCTAGCGGGAGTGTTGAGCAGTTCTTC. Translated: CSAWASGSVEQFF.

The sample holds many counts of this clonotype. The chain uses TRBV5-1 and TRBJ2-1; the D gene is possibly TRBD2 (6 bases). V shed 2 bases and J shed 2 bases, with 17 bases lying between them. Looked up from germline, CDR1 is SGHRS and CDR2 is YFSETQ. The CDR3 runs 17 residues. The DNA for the CDR3 is TGCGCCAGCAGCTTAAACGATCCGGGGGAGGCCTACAATGAGCAGTTCTTC. Translating gives CASSLNDPGEAYNEQFF.